The present entry profiles one TCR beta chain with its context. The data were produced by immunoSEQ multiplex PCR, yet TCRdb's version contains in-frame clones alone and is incomplete. Of about 470,000 clones detected, 80% to 95% appear once; the ten largest clones hold around 4.2%. The sample's treatment: some 20 received Ad26.COV2.S at low or high dose, single or two shots; 5 received placebo; per-sample allocation not given. Vaccine and placebo recipients were sampled on day 63 after the first injection. Donor was an adult aged 18-55 years in Boston. This vaccine is an Ad26 vector that expresses the Wuhan-strain SARS-CoV-2 spike. This specimen belongs to a study of Ad26.COV2.S vaccination and SARS-CoV-2 variants. On the study more broadly: Vaccine-arm donor from the placebo-controlled COV1001 Ad26.COV2.S trial.

The V gene's germline CDR1 is SGHTA and CDR2 FQGNSA. Trimming removed 9 bases at V and 5 bases at J, with 13 bases between. CDR3 length: 12 amino acids. This sample comprised peripheral blood, obtained in a trial of Ad26.COV2.S vaccine versus placebo. This receptor was identified in a person aged 18 to 65 who received the Ad26.COV2.S COVID-19 vaccine or a placebo. This chain uses TRBV7-2 with TRBJ2-5; no clear D. In nucleotides, the CDR3 is TGTGCCAGGGCTAGGGTGACGGAGACCCAGTACTTC. Translated, it gives CARARVTETQYF.